This TCR beta chain was observed in a study of blood T cell repertoires in COVID-19 (TCRdb year 2020). About the full investigation: The collaborator samples originated in the United States, Italy and Spain and spanned the acute and convalescent phases of COVID-19. The prospective study material was composed of cDNA or gDNA derived from T cells, B-cell-depleted T cells, or PBMCs. The dataset comprised deeply sampled blood TCRbeta repertoires from subjects exposed to, actively infected with, or recovered from COVID-19. The repertoires were released in a freely available public database intended as a resource for research on the immune response to SARS-CoV-2. The samples were drawn from the first 160 participants of the ongoing ImmuneRACE study and from 1,254 subjects provided by 6 global collaborators. Nearly every sample came with metadata listing a de-identified subject ID, COVID-19 status, age in years and sex. Where available, HLA class I and class II types were taken from metadata supplied by the sample provider and were not determined by assay-based typing. Results and caveats for the whole study, not just this receptor: Clinical and demographic metadata were provided uncurated, with the amount varying by source and participant.

Taken from the germline V gene (reference sequence), the CDR1 and CDR2 loops are MNHEY and SMNVEV. Trimming leaves V shorter by 4 bases and J shorter by 4 bases, with the junction holding 5 bases beyond the gene matches. The CDR3 contains 15 residues, cysteine and phenylalanine counted. Of the read, only the CDR3 DNA is kept; its 45 bases are in frame from base 1. In Seattle, one collaborating source enrolled patients while the infection was active and tracked those patients longitudinally over the course of disease. Collaborating institutions collected whole blood in K2EDTA tubes following their own protocols. For TCRbeta analysis, collaborator samples were shipped as frozen whole blood, as isolated PBMCs, or as DNA extracted from either sample type. A remark on this clone: Its antigen is unknown. The input lacks base qualities; no much larger clone sits a single base away.

The immunoSEQ Assay, a bias-controlled multiplex PCR, was used to amplify TCRbeta CDR3 regions from genomic DNA. Regarding the original processing steps: Within the assay, amplification of reference gene primers was used to estimate how many nucleated cells each sample contained. Sequence reads were collapsed and filtered to measure the absolute abundance of every unique TCRbeta CDR3 rearrangement. For each sample, productive Simpson clonality was calculated as the square root of Simpson's diversity index across productive rearrangements. TCRdb carries this immuneACCESS record with in-frame sequences only. Its versions omit some clonotypes, under half of them owing to an unresolved V gene in the studies checked, with the rest unexplained. The V and J calls and clone size come from that table; D and trimming were worked out from the DNA. The sample table shows about 170,000 clones, and approximately 81% are seen once. The leading ten clones occupy more than 14% of the sample.

The chain employs TRBV27 and TRBJ2-2; TRBD1 lines up with 8 middle nucleotides. The receptor comes from a woman in her seventies with COVID-19, enrolled during active disease. The sequenced sample was peripheral blood. CDR3 protein: CASSWDRPATGELFF. The DNA reads as follows: TGTGCCAGCAGTTGGGACAGGCCGGCCACCGGGGAGCTGTTTTTT.